These 8 T cell receptor beta chains originate from one sample sequenced in a study of blood T cell repertoires in COVID-19. This table comes from immunoSEQ multiplex PCR, and its TCRdb copy is limited to in-frame clones, with some not included. The profile shows tens of thousands of clones, over 75% of them singletons. Sample: peripheral blood. The origin of the receptors is a man in his sixties with acute or convalescent COVID-19.

This chain connects TRBV18 to TRBJ2-5; 8 bases are a match to TRBD1. The CDR3 is made up of 13 amino acids. Germline loops: CDR1 KGHSH, CDR2 LQKENI. The V segment lost 3 bases and the J segment 4 bases; nucleotides outside the gene matches: 1. This CDR3 is CASSPTGGETQYF. The CDR3 DNA follows: TGTGCCAGCTCACCCACAGGGGGAGAGACCCAGTACTTC.

The rearrangement links TRBV6-5 to TRBJ1-2; TRBD1 matches at 7 bases. Germline-derived CDR1 and CDR2 are MNHEY and SVGAGI. The CDR3 spans 13 residues. The J segment lost 5 bases and the V segment lost 5 bases, leaving 5 bases of the junction unmatched. As DNA, the CDR3 is TGTGCCAGCAGTCCCCGGACAGGTTATGGCTACACCTTC. Translated, it gives CASSPRTGYGYTF.

The chain is built from TRBV4-1 and TRBJ1-3, with D maybe TRBD1 (5 bases). Germline CDR1 reads MGHRA; CDR2 reads YSYEKL. The CDR3 sequence is 14 residues long. With 6 bases removed from V and 0 bases from J, the gap between germline ends came to 9 bases. CDR3: CASSAGSSGNTIYF. As DNA, the CDR3 is TGCGCCAGCAGTGCAGGGTCCTCTGGAAACACCATATATTTT.

This clone was observed a single time. The V gene is TRBV7-6, the J gene TRBJ2-7; D is possibly TRBD1 (6 bases). The CDR3 consists of 15 residues. With 2 bases removed from V and 4 bases from J, the gap between germline ends came to 15 bases. CDR1 and CDR2 (germline): SGHVS, FNYEAQ. CDR3 nucleotides: TGTGCCAGCAGCTTATCCCCCGCGACAGGTTACGAGCAGTACTTC. Translation: CASSLSPATGYEQYF.

The CDR3 sequence: CASSLTGGNYGYTF. CDR3 sequence (DNA): TGTGCCAGCAGCTTGACAGGGGGTAACTATGGCTACACCTTC. The rearrangement uses TRBV11-2 and TRBJ1-2, with 9 bases matching TRBD1. The CDR3 loop spans 14 amino acids. The germline CDR1 and CDR2 sequences are SGHAT and FQNNGV. The trim removed 3 bases at V and 1 base at J, leaving 0 bases unmatched. The whole variable domain, filled in from reference TRBV11-2 and TRBJ1-2, reads EAGVAQSPRYKIIEKRQSVAFWCNPISGHATLYWYQQILGQGPKLLIQFQNNGVVDDSQLPKDRFSAERLKGVDSTLKIQPAKLEDSAVYLCASSLTGGNYGYTFGSGTRLTVV.

The V and J genes are TRBV29-1 and TRBJ2-7; 7 positions agree with TRBD1. V shed 2 bases and J 7 bases; nucleotides not matched to a gene: 8. Germline values: CDR1 SQVTM, CDR2 ANQGSEA. CDR3 length equals 13 residues. CDR3 sequence (DNA): TGCAGCGTTGAACACAGGGGAACGGGTGAGCAGTACTTC. It specifies CSVEHRGTGEQYF.

This chain connects TRBV14 to TRBJ2-5; maybe TRBD1 (5 bases). The germline V gene has CDR1 SGHDN and CDR2 FVKESK. The CDR3 is 16 residues long. V lost 1 base and J lost 5, with 17 bases in between. The CDR3 loop reads CASSQGVQVRRETQYF. CDR3 coding DNA: TGTGCCAGCAGCCAAGGGGTACAGGTTCGAAGGGAGACCCAGTACTTC.

The genes are TRBV27 and TRBJ1-2; a possible D gene is TRBD1 (6 bases). Germline loops: CDR1 MNHEY, CDR2 SMNVEV (reference sequence). The CDR3 length is 12 residues. The V end lost 6 bases, the J end lost 2 bases, and 7 bases lay between the germline ends. CDR3 bases: TGTGCCAGCAGCACAGGGAACTATGGCTACACCTTC. This codes for CASSTGNYGYTF.